This T cell receptor (beta chain) stems from a study of radiotherapy plus CTLA-4 blockade in lung cancer. Study-wide results and limits: Increased serum interferon-beta after radiation also reportedly predicted response strongly.

This clone was detected once. The antigen is unknown. V was cut by 1 base and J by 2 bases, with 9 bases left in between. This CDR3 has 15 residues. Looked up from germline, CDR1 is SGHAT and CDR2 is FQNNGV. Generated by immunoSEQ multiplex PCR, the TCRdb table keeps only in-frame clones and is missing some. Among under 65,000 clones, 70% to 85% were seen once, and the ten largest hold more than 5.5%. The sequences come from peripheral blood, collected from a patient treated with radiotherapy plus ipilimumab. This TCR came from a human donor with non-small cell lung cancer whose response to radiotherapy plus ipilimumab could not be evaluated. The V call is TRBV11-2, the J call TRBJ1-3; unclear D gene. The CDR3 is CASSLVRGTGNTIYF. CDR3 bases: TGTGCCAGCAGCTTAGTGAGAGGTACTGGAAACACCATATATTTT.